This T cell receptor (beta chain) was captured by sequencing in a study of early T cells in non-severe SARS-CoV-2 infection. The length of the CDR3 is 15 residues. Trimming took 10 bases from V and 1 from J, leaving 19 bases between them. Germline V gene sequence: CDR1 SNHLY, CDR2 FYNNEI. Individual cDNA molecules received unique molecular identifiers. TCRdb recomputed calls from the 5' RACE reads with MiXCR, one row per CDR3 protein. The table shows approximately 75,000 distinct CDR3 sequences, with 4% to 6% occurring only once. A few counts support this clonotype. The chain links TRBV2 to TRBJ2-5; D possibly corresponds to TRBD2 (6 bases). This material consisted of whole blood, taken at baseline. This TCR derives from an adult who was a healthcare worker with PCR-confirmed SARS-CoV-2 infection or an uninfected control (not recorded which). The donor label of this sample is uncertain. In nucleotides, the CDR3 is TGTGCCAACCCCGTGACAGCGGGCCCCCAAGAGACCCAGTACTTC. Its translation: CANPVTAGPQETQYF.